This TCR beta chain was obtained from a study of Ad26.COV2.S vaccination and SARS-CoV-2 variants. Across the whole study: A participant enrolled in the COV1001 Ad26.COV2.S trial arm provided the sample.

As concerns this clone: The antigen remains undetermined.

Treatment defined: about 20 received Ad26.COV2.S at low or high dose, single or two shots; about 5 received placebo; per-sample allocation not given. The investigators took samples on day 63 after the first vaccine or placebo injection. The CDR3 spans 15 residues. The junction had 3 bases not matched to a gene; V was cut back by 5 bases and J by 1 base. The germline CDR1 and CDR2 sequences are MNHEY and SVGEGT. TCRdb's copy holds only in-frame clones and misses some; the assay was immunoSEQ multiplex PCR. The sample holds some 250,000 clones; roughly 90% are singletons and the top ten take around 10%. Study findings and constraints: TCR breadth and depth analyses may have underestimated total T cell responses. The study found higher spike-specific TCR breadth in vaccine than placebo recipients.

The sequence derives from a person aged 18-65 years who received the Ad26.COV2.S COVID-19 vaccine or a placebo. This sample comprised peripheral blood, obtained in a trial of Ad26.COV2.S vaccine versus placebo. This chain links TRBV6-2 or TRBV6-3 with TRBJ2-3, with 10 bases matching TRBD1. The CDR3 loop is CASSTGTGGTDTQYF. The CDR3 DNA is TGTGCCAGCAGTACCGGGACAGGGGGCACAGATACGCAGTATTTT.